Below are 10 T cell receptor beta chains sequenced from a single sample in a study of T cell responses to AZD1222 COVID-19 vaccine (dated by TCRdb to about 2021). Read against the paper, the sample's time point label means: about 28 days (+/-7) after the second vaccine dose. The treatment or condition tag for this specimen amounts to: meningococcal conjugate vaccine given as trial control. Libraries came from the immunoSEQ multiplex PCR assay. TCRdb provides this immuneACCESS table in a form limited to in-frame rearrangements. Some clones are lacking; in checked studies, under half of them reflect an unresolved V gene, and why the rest are absent is not known. The sample data list 150,000 to 200,000 clones, and 70% to 90% of these were observed just once. Roughly 4.3% of the sample comes from the top ten. This specimen consisted of peripheral blood, obtained 28 days after the second dose of the MenACWY control vaccine. These receptors were obtained from an adult who received the MenACWY meningococcal vaccine as a control.

This clone was seen more than once but under ten times. The rearrangement links TRBV6-2 or TRBV6-3 to TRBJ2-7; 9 nucleotides match TRBD2. The CDR3 loop spans 15 amino acids. Germline CDR1 and CDR2: MNHEY and SVGEGT. With V trimmed by 4 bases and J by 2 bases, 6 bases remained unmatched. DNA of the CDR3: TGTGCCAGCAGTTTAGCGGGAGTAAGGACCTACGAGCAGTACTTC. It codes for CASSLAGVRTYEQYF.

The V gene is TRBV3-1 (or the pseudogene TRBV3-2), the J gene TRBJ2-3, with a weak D call TRBD1 (6 bases). Germline CDR1 LGHDT, CDR2 YNNKEL (reference sequence). The CDR3 consists of 14 residues. The germline V and J ends were trimmed by 11 bases and 3 bases, with 18 bases remaining between them. CDR3 residues: CAAGETDSTDTQYF. The DNA for the CDR3 is TGTGCCGCCGGAGAAACGGACAGTACAGATACGCAGTATTTT.

There are a few counts of this clone. The chain carries TRBV5-1 and TRBJ1-2; no firm D call. Germline V gives CDR1 SGHRS, CDR2 YFSETQ. Trimming cost V 2 bases and J 3 bases, with 14 bases left between them. The CDR3 runs 15 residues. CDR3 coding DNA: TGCGCCAGCAGCTTTGGTGACCCAAGGGACTATGGCTACACCTTC. This codes for CASSFGDPRDYGYTF.

J is TRBJ2-3 and V is TRBV24-1; D is undetermined. The V and J ends lost 5 bases and 1 base respectively, with 12 bases between them. The CDR3 covers 15 residues. Germline V lookup: CDR1 KGHDR, CDR2 SFDVKD. CDR3 sequence (DNA): TGTGCCACCAGTGGCTTCGTATCTGGCACAGATACGCAGTATTTT. This translates into CATSGFVSGTDTQYF.

J is TRBJ1-1 and V is TRBV10-2; D perhaps matches TRBD1 (5 bases). Trimming stripped 8 bases from V and 2 bases from J, with 18 bases between. This CDR3 region has 15 residues. Germline V gene data show CDR1 as WSHSY and CDR2 as SAAADI. The CDR3 protein is CASGGGKGGNTEAFF. The CDR3 nucleotides read TGCGCCAGCGGTGGGGGAAAGGGTGGTAACACTGAAGCTTTCTTT.

This clone was seen once. The chain uses TRBV10-1 and TRBJ2-1, with 7 bases identical to TRBD1. Losses at the gene ends were 6 bases for V and 12 bases for J; bases not matched to a gene: 23. The CDR3 totals 17 residues. The V gene's germline CDR1 is WNHNN and CDR2 SYGVQD (reference sequence). CDR3 in DNA: TGCGCCAGCAGCCCGGGACAGCAATCCTCCCCCACGTTAAGGCAGTTCTTC. Amino acid sequence: CASSPGQQSSPTLRQFF.

The rearrangement joins TRBV28 to TRBJ1-6; perhaps TRBD1 as D (5 bases). Looked up from germline, CDR1 is MDHEN and CDR2 is SYDVKM. This CDR3 region has 13 residues. Trimming took off 7 bases at V and 5 bases at J, with 9 bases between the two ends. CDR3 DNA sequence: TGTGCCAGCAAAGACAGTAATAATTCACCCCTCCACTTT. Amino acid sequence: CASKDSNNSPLHF.

The chain recombines TRBV19 with TRBJ1-5; D is ambiguous. Germline V gene sequence: CDR1 LNHDA, CDR2 SQIVND (reference sequence). Deletions cut 3 bases from V and 3 bases from J, with 9 bases between. The length of the CDR3 is 14 residues. In nucleotides, the CDR3 is TGTGCCAGTAGTATTGCAGGTGACAATCAGCCCCAGCATTTT. Encoded protein: CASSIAGDNQPQHF.

This chain links TRBV5-5 with TRBJ1-1; 10 positions agree with TRBD1. The CDR3 is 16 amino acids. Trimming cost V 3 bases and J 0 bases; bases outside gene matches: 5. Germline lookup yields CDR1 SGHKS and CDR2 YYEKEE (reference sequence). CDR3 bases: TGTGCCAGCAGCTACGGACAGGGGGTGATGAACACTGAAGCTTTCTTT. It codes for CASSYGQGVMNTEAFF.

The chain couples TRBV20-1 to TRBJ2-7; unclear D gene. CDR3 length: 11 residues. Germline CDR1 is DFQATT and CDR2 is SNEGSKA (reference sequence). The V end was cut by 1 base, the J end by 4 bases, with 5 bases between. CDR3 nucleotide sequence: TGCAGTGCTAGAGCCAAATACGAGCAGTACTTC. Translated, it gives CSARAKYEQYF.